Sequencing of this TCR beta chain was carried out in a study of blood T cell repertoires in COVID-19. About the research overall: Italy, Spain and the United States were the sources of the convalescent and acute COVID-19 samples. The analysed material was cDNA or gDNA that came from T cells, B-cell-depleted T cells, or PBMCs.

The V gene lost 10 bases and the J gene lost 6 bases, with 16 bases spanning the gap. In germline, CDR1 is MNHEY, CDR2 SVGAGI. This CDR3 has 14 residues. Assay: immunoSEQ multiplex PCR; the TCRdb copy retains only in-frame clones and omits some. The table lists 200,000 to 250,000 clones, 70% to 85% of them singletons. Followed longitudinally, the Seattle patients had been enrolled during active infection. Sequencing was performed on peripheral blood. This sequence was found in an elderly woman with COVID-19, enrolled during active disease. This rearrangement joins TRBV6-5 to TRBJ1-6; D uncertain. As DNA, the CDR3 is TGTGCCACCTTAACCCAGGAAGGTAATTCACCCCTCCACTTT. Protein: CATLTQEGNSPLHF.